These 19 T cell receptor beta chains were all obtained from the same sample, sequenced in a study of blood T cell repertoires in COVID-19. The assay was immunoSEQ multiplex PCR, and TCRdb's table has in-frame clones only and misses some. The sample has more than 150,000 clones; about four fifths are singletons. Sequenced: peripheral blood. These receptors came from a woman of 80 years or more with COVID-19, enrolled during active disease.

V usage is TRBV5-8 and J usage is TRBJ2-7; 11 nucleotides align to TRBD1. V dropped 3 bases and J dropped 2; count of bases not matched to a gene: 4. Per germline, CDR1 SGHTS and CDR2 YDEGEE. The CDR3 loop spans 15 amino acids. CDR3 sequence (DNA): TGTGCCAGCAGCTGGGACAGGGGGGGTGCCTACGAGCAGTACTTC. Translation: CASSWDRGGAYEQYF.

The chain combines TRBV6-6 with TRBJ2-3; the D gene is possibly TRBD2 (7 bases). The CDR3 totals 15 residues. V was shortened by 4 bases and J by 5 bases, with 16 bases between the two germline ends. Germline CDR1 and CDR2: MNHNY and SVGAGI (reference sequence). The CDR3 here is CASSWIGGGQDTQYF. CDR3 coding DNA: TGTGCCAGCAGTTGGATAGGGGGGGGTCAAGATACGCAGTATTTT.

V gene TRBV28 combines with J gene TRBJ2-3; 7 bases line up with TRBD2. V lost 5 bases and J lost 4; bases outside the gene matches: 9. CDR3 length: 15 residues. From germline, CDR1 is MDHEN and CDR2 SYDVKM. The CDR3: CASSLPLRGADTQYF. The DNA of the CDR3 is TGTGCCAGCAGTCTCCCGCTTCGGGGGGCAGATACGCAGTATTTT.

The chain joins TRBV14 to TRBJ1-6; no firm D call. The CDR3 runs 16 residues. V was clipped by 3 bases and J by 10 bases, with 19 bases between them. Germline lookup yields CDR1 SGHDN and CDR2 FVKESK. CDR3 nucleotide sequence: TGTGCCAGCAGCCATATAAGGCGGGATTACCCCTCACCCCTCCACTTT. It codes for CASSHIRRDYPSPLHF.

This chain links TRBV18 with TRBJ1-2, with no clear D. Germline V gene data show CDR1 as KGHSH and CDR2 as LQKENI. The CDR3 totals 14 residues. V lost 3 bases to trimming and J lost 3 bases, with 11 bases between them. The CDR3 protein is CASSPGRADYGYTF. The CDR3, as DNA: TGTGCCAGCTCACCGGGGAGGGCCGACTATGGCTACACCTTC. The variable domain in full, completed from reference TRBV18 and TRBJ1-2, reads NAGVMQNPRHLVRRRGQEARLRCSPMKGHSHVYWYRQLPEEGLKFMVYLQKENIIDESGMPKERFSAEFPKEGPSILRIQQVVRGDSAAYFCASSPGRADYGYTFGSGTRLTVV.

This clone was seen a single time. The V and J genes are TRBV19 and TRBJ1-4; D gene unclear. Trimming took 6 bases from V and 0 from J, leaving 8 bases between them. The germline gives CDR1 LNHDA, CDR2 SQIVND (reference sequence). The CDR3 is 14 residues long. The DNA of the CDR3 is TGTGCCAGTAGGAGACACGCAACTAATGAAAAACTGTTTTTT. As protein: CASRRHATNEKLFF.

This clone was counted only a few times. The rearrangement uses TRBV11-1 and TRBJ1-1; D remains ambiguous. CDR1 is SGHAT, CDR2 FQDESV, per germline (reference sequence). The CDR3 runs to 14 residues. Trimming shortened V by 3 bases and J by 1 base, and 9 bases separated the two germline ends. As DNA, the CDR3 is TGTGCCAGCAGCTTTTCTCGACAGAACACTGAAGCTTTCTTT. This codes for CASSFSRQNTEAFF. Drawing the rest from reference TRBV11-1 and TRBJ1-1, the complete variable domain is EAEVAQSPRYKITEKSQAVAFWCDPISGHATLYWYRQILGQGPELLVQFQDESVVDDSQLPKDRFSAERLKGVDSTLKIQPAELGDSAMYLCASSFSRQNTEAFFGQGTRLTVV.

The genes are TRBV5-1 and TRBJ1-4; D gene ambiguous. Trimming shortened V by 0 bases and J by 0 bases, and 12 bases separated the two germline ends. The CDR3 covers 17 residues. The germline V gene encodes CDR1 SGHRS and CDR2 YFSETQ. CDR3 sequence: CASSLVAGSSTNEKLFF. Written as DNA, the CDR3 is TGCGCCAGCAGCTTGGTTGCAGGCAGTTCAACTAATGAAAAACTGTTTTTT.

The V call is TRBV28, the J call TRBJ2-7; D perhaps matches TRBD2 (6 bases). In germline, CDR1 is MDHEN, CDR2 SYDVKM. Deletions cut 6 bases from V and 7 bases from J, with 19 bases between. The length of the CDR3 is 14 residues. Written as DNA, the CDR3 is TGTGCCAGCAGCTCCGGTGGGAGGAGCGGGGAGCAGTACTTC. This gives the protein CASSSGGRSGEQYF.

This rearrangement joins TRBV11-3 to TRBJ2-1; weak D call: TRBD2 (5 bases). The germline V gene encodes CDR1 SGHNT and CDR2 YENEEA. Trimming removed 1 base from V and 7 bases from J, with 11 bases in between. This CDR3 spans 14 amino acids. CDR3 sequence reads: CASSLGGLRNEQFF. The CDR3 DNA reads TGTGCCAGCAGCTTAGGTGGACTCAGGAATGAGCAGTTCTTC.

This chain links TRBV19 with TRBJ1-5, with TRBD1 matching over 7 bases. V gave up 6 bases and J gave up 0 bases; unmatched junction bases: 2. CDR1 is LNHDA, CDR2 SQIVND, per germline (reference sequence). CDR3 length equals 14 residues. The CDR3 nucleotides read TGTGCCAGTAGCGGGACAGTTAGCAATCAGCCCCAGCATTTT. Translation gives CASSGTVSNQPQHF.

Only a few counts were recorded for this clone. For the CDR3, the DNA is TGTGCCAGCAGGGCGGGGGCGAAGGAACAAGAGACCCAGTACTTC. The encoded protein is CASRAGAKEQETQYF. The chain couples TRBV6-6 to TRBJ2-5; D possibly corresponds to TRBD2 (7 bases). Trimming pared 6 bases from V and 2 bases from J, leaving 16 bases between. The CDR3 has 15 amino acids. CDR1 and CDR2 from the germline V gene are MNHNY and SVGAGI (reference sequence).

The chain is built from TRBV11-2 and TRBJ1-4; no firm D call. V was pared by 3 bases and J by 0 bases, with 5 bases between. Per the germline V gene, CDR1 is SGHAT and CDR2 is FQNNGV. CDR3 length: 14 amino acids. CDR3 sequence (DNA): TGTGCCAGCAGCTTGAGGACAACTAATGAAAAACTGTTTTTT. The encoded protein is CASSLRTTNEKLFF.

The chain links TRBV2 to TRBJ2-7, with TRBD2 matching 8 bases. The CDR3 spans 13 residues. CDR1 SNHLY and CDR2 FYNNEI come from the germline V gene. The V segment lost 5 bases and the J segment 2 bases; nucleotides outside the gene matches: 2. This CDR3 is CASSTSGTYEQYF. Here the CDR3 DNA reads TGTGCCAGCAGTACTAGCGGTACCTACGAGCAGTACTTC.

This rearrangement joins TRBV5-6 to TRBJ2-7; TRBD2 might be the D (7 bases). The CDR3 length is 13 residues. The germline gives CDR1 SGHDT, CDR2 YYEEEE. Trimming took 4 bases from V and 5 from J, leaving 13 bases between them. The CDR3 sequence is CASSRGGAHEQYF. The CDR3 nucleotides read TGTGCCAGCAGCCGAGGGGGGGCGCACGAGCAGTACTTC.

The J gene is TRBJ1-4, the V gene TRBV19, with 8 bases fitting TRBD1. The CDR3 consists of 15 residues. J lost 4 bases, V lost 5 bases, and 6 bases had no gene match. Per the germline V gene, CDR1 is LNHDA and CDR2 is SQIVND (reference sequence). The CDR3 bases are TGTGCCAGTAGTTCCCAGGGGGCGGGTAATGAAAAACTGTTTTTT. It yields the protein CASSSQGAGNEKLFF.

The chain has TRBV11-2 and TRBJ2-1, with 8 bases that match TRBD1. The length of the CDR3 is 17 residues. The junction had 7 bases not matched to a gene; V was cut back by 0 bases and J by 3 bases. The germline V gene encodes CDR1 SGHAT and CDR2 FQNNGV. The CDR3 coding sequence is TGTGCCAGCAGCTTAGATCTGGGACAGGTGATCTACAATGAGCAGTTCTTC. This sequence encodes CASSLDLGQVIYNEQFF. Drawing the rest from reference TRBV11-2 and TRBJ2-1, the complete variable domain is EAGVAQSPRYKIIEKRQSVAFWCNPISGHATLYWYQQILGQGPKLLIQFQNNGVVDDSQLPKDRFSAERLKGVDSTLKIQPAKLEDSAVYLCASSLDLGQVIYNEQFFGPGTRLTVL.

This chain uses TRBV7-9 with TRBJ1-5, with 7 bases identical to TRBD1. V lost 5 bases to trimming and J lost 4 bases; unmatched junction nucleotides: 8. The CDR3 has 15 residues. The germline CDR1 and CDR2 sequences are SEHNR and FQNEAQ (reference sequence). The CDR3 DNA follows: TGTGCCAGCAGCAAGACAGGGATCCGGAATCAGCCCCAGCATTTT. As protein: CASSKTGIRNQPQHF.

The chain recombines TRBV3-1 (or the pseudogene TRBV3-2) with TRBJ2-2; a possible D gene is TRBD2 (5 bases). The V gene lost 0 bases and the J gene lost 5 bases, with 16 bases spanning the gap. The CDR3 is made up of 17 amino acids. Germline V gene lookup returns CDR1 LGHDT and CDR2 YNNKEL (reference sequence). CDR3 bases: TGTGCCAGCAGCCAAGATGGGCGGAGGCCGTGGACCGGGGAGCTGTTTTTT. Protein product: CASSQDGRRPWTGELFF.